This TCR beta chain was profiled in a study of blood T cells in healthy people across ages. Study findings and constraints: TCR beta diversity was tightly associated with the proportion of naive T cells.

A word on this clonotype: Its target is not known.

PBMCs, at least 6.5 million per sample, were isolated. With a J-beta primer mix and a sample-barcoded 5' primer, a second PCR ran roughly 6 to 11 cycles. Each cDNA molecule was tagged by a template-switch adaptor with 12 random nucleotides. In TCRdb, the 5' RACE reads were re-called with MiXCR into one record per CDR3 protein. Counted here are over 550,000 distinct CDR3 sequences, around 31% occurring once; the ten biggest clones make up more than 15%. This CDR3 is 14 amino acids long. In germline, CDR1 is DFQATT, CDR2 SNEGSKA (reference sequence). The V and J ends lost 3 bases and 3 bases respectively, with 14 bases between them.

This chain links TRBV20-1 with TRBJ1-2, with a tentative D call TRBD1 (6 bases). This sequence was found in a woman of 80 years or more in good health. The sample consisted of blood. The CDR3 is CSASWRGPDYGYTF. The CDR3 DNA is TGCAGTGCTAGCTGGCGGGGGCCGGACTATGGCTACACCTTC.